This TCR beta chain was found in a study of radiotherapy plus CTLA-4 blockade in lung cancer. The CDR3 sequence is 12 residues long. V dropped 4 bases and J dropped 4 bases, with 8 bases sitting between them. Germline V gives CDR1 LNHDA, CDR2 SQIVND (reference sequence). With respect to this clone: The antigen is undetermined.

Study-level results: Early blood T cell clone changes and increased post-radiation serum interferon-beta were reportedly the strongest response predictors. TCR clones originating in tumors grew in number in blood after radiotherapy plus ipilimumab.

The assay was immunoSEQ multiplex PCR, and TCRdb's table has in-frame clones only and misses some. The table shows 77,000 or so clones, with roughly 74% occurring only once. The material was peripheral blood, obtained from a patient treated with radiotherapy plus ipilimumab. The gene calls are TRBV19 and TRBJ2-7; no firm D call. The source is a human donor with non-small cell lung cancer whose response to radiotherapy plus ipilimumab could not be evaluated. The CDR3 DNA reads TGTGCCAGTAGTACCGACAATTACGAGCAGTACTTC. Translating gives CASSTDNYEQYF.